Below, 19 T cell receptor beta chains from the same sample are listed, as sequenced in a study of T-cell reconstitution after alpha-beta-depleted transplantation in children. Unique molecular identifiers were used to barcode this TCRbeta library. TCRdb re-analysed the PCR reads in MiXCR, keeping a single row per CDR3 protein. Of approximately 590,000 distinct CDR3 sequences listed, about 11% are singletons. This material consisted of PBMCs from the stem cell graft donor, taken from the stem cell graft. The receptors here all came from a human donor who donated a stem cell graft to a child with acute myeloid leukemia.

There are a few counts of this clonotype. V is TRBV20-1 and J is TRBJ2-5; D is unclear. The CDR3 extends over 15 amino acids. The germline V and J ends were trimmed by 6 bases and 1 base, with 18 bases remaining between them. The germline V gene encodes CDR1 DFQATT and CDR2 SNEGSKA (reference sequence). The CDR3, as DNA: TGCAGTGCGAGCTATGGCGTCGGATTCCAAGAGACCCAGTACTTC. It translates to CSASYGVGFQETQYF.

The chain employs TRBV20-1 and TRBJ2-2; D may be TRBD1 (5 bases). The germline V gene encodes CDR1 DFQATT and CDR2 SNEGSKA (reference sequence). The CDR3 totals 15 residues. V shed 8 bases and J shed 2 bases, with 18 bases lying between them. The DNA for the CDR3 is TGCAGTTCCAGGGAAGGGATGGCCAACACCGGGGAGCTGTTTTTT. It encodes CSSREGMANTGELFF.

The V call is TRBV6-2 or TRBV6-3, the J call TRBJ2-3; 7 bases match TRBD2. J lost 6 bases, V lost 2 bases, and 5 bases had no gene match. The CDR3 covers 14 residues. CDR1 and CDR2 from the germline V gene are MNHEY and SVGEGT. This CDR3 is CASSYRRREDTQYF. CDR3 bases: TGTGCCAGCAGTTACCGGCGGCGGGAGGATACGCAGTATTTT.

This rearrangement joins TRBV20-1 to TRBJ2-7; TRBD2 matches at 9 bases. CDR1 is DFQATT and CDR2 is SNEGSKA in the germline V gene (reference sequence). With 3 bases clipped from V and 2 bases from J, the junction kept 2 bases outside the gene matches. CDR3 size: 13 residues. CDR3 DNA sequence: TGCAGTGCTAGGCGGGAGGGCGCCTACGAGCAGTACTTC. Translating it yields CSARREGAYEQYF.

This clonotype occurred a few times. The chain joins TRBV20-1 to TRBJ2-5; D remains unclear. The CDR3 covers 13 residues. Germline V gene sequence: CDR1 DFQATT, CDR2 SNEGSKA (reference sequence). V was shortened by 3 bases and J by 4 bases, with 12 bases between the two germline ends. DNA of the CDR3: TGCAGTGCTAGGGTAGTCGGAAGAGAGACCCAGTACTTC. It translates to CSARVVGRETQYF.

This clonotype has only a few counts. One end of the junction fails to match germline, which may point to a read error. The chain links TRBV20-1 to TRBJ2-7, with no clear D. Per germline, CDR1 DFQATT and CDR2 SNEGSKA (reference sequence). CDR3 length: 14 residues. CDR3 in DNA: TGCAGTGCCAGAGGTGTCAGAGACTCCTACGAGCAGTACTTC. Its protein is CSARGVRDSYEQYF.

The J gene is TRBJ2-1, the V gene TRBV18; no clear D gene. V dropped 5 bases and J dropped 10 bases, with 18 bases sitting between them. The CDR3 has 14 amino acids. CDR1 is KGHSH, CDR2 LQKENI, per germline. In DNA, the CDR3 is TGTGCCAGCTCATCGGATACTCGCCGGAACGAGCAGTTCTTC. This translates into CASSSDTRRNEQFF.

The rearrangement uses TRBV21-1 and TRBJ1-4; the table's TRBD1 call for D was not verified on the DNA. TRBV21-1 is an annotated pseudogene. This CDR3 is built from 17 residues. The CDR3 here is CASSKGRGRRTNEKLFF. Written as DNA, the CDR3 is TGTGCCAGCAGCAAAGGAAGGGGCCGGAGGACTAATGAAAAACTGTTTTTT.

This clonotype was seen at least ten times. This sequence joins TRBV20-1 and TRBJ2-3; tentative D call: TRBD1 (6 bases). The germline CDR1 and CDR2 sequences are DFQATT and SNEGSKA (reference sequence). The CDR3 covers 14 residues. The V and J ends lost 0 bases and 3 bases respectively, with 10 bases between them. The CDR3 DNA sequence: TGCAGTGCTAGAGATGACAGGAAGACAGATACGCAGTATTTT. This codes for CSARDDRKTDTQYF.

This rearrangement joins TRBV6-2 or TRBV6-3 to TRBJ2-2; no firm D call. Germline CDR1 reads MNHEY; CDR2 reads SVGEGT. V lost 2 bases to trimming and J lost 1 base, with 5 bases between them. This CDR3 has 14 residues. The CDR3 DNA is TGTGCCAGCAGTTACCCCCAGAACACCGGGGAGCTGTTTTTT. This sequence encodes CASSYPQNTGELFF.

The chain carries TRBV20-1 and TRBJ1-1, with unresolved D. V lost 3 bases, J lost 1 base, and 12 bases lay in between. Germline-derived CDR1 and CDR2 are DFQATT and SNEGSKA (reference sequence). The CDR3 is 14 residues long. CDR3: CSASLQVRNTEAFF. As DNA, the CDR3 is TGCAGTGCTAGTCTGCAGGTTAGGAACACTGAAGCTTTCTTT.

The rearrangement joins TRBV2 to TRBJ2-3; 8 bases fit TRBD1. The V gene end was trimmed by 6 bases and the J gene end by 5 bases; junction bases not matched to a gene: 10. CDR3 size: 15 residues. Germline loops: CDR1 SNHLY, CDR2 FYNNEI. CDR3 region: CASSPGQVIGDTQYF. In DNA form, the CDR3 reads TGTGCCAGCAGCCCGGGACAGGTGATAGGAGATACGCAGTATTTT.

The chain links TRBV5-1 to TRBJ1-1; 7 bases are a match to TRBD1. Trimming at V came to 0 bases and at J to 6 bases, leaving 5 bases not matched to a gene. This CDR3 spans 14 amino acids. The V gene's germline CDR1 is SGHRS and CDR2 YFSETQ. The CDR3 here is CASSLGKGAAEAFF. The CDR3 coding sequence is TGCGCCAGCAGCTTGGGCAAGGGGGCCGCTGAAGCTTTCTTT.

This clonotype came up many times. J is TRBJ1-2 and V is TRBV20-1; 9 bases map to TRBD1. The CDR3 consists of 13 residues. V shed 5 bases, J shed 2 bases, and the junction held 3 bases outside the gene matches. Germline-derived CDR1 and CDR2 are DFQATT and SNEGSKA (reference sequence). For the CDR3, the DNA is TGCAGTGCTCCCGGGACAGGGAACTATGGCTACACCTTC. Its protein is CSAPGTGNYGYTF.

This clonotype showed up just a few times. This chain links TRBV29-1 with TRBJ2-3, with 8 bases that match TRBD2. V trimming: 7 bases; J trimming: 0 bases; junction bases outside the gene matches: 9. Germline lookup yields CDR1 SQVTM and CDR2 ANQGSEA. The CDR3 sequence is 15 residues long. DNA for the CDR3: TGCAGCGGGCGACAACCTAGCGGGAGCACAGATACGCAGTATTTT. It specifies CSGRQPSGSTDTQYF.

CDR3 residues: CATSRDPSWGGMRYEQYF. CDR3 DNA sequence: TGTGCCACCAGCAGAGATCCGTCTTGGGGGGGGATGAGGTACGAGCAGTACTTC. V gene TRBV15 combines with J gene TRBJ2-7, with 7 positions matching TRBD2. The CDR3 loop spans 18 amino acids. The germline gives CDR1 LNHNV, CDR2 YYDKDF (reference sequence). J was trimmed by 4 bases and V by 0 bases; bases with no gene match: 15.

This clonotype has a handful of counts. This rearrangement joins TRBV20-1 to TRBJ2-1; D tentatively reads TRBD1 or TRBD2 (5 bases each). Germline-derived CDR1 and CDR2 are DFQATT and SNEGSKA (reference sequence). Between the trimmed V and J ends, which lost 6 bases and 3 bases, there was a span of 18 bases. This CDR3 spans 15 amino acids. CDR3 region: CSAPIKKGRYNEQFF. DNA of the CDR3: TGCAGTGCACCCATAAAAAAGGGACGCTACAATGAGCAGTTCTTC.

This clonotype has a count of ten or more. V gene TRBV25-1 combines with J gene TRBJ1-2; no firm D call. Germline V gene lookup returns CDR1 MGHDK and CDR2 SYGVNS. The CDR3 totals 11 residues. V lost 3 bases and J lost 8, with 7 bases in between. CDR3 DNA: TGTGCCAGCAGTGAGGTGGGCGGCTACACCTTC. Residues: CASSEVGGYTF.

The chain combines TRBV6-2 or TRBV6-3 with TRBJ2-7, with a weak D call TRBD2 (5 bases). CDR1 MNHEY and CDR2 SVGEGT come from the germline V gene. The CDR3 has 15 amino acids. V gave up 0 bases and J gave up 2 bases, with 11 bases separating them. The CDR3 reads CASSYSLAGTYEQYF. DNA of the CDR3: TGTGCCAGCAGTTACTCTCTGGCGGGCACCTACGAGCAGTACTTC.